The source of this T cell receptor beta chain is a study of human versus mouse CDR3 diversity and MHC coevolution. The study's findings and limits: The lowest clonal inequality scores came from most of the three human donors. iCHAO1 estimated the human TCR beta repertoire at about 1.6 million clonotypes.

Profiling relied on immunoSEQ multiplex PCR, and the TCRdb table lists in-frame clones only, not all of them. The sample yields more than 55,000 clones, around 94% seen once. Points on this clone: Antigen specificity is unknown.

This TCR derives from a person in their sixties in good health. The sequenced sample was naive CD4+ T cells from blood. Subset meaning: CD45RO-negative CD62L-positive naive CD4 T cells.

The CDR3, as DNA: TGCGCCAGCAGCTACAGAGAAGGAACTGAAGCTTTCTTT. This codes for CASSYREGTEAFF. V usage is TRBV5-1 and J usage is TRBJ1-1; no firm D call. V was trimmed by 3 bases and J by 5 bases, leaving 11 bases between them. The germline gives CDR1 SGHRS, CDR2 YFSETQ. There are 13 residues in the CDR3.